The TCR beta chain described here comes from a study of T cells in Graves' hyperthyroidism and ophthalmopathy. Study-wide results and limits: In validation, the model predicted ophthalmopathy. These predictions came a median roughly seven months before onset.

This clonotype is medium-sized. What it recognizes is unknown. In patients aged 18 to 65, hyperthyroidism was newly diagnosed, with duration under 2 months. Every diagnosis used clinical symptoms, serum thyroxine and TRAb, thyroid ultrasound and orbital computed tomography. The length of the CDR3 is 12 residues. Looked up from germline, CDR1 is KGHDR and CDR2 is SFDVKD. RNA transcripts were the template for amplifying TCR beta CDR3 regions. The HTBI primer set was used in a first-round RT-PCR of the TCR CDR3. TCRdb re-called the multiplex PCR reads through MiXCR, storing one row per CDR3 protein. The sample holds roughly 38,000 distinct CDR3 sequences, around 50% seen once.

The TCR was taken from a woman in her fifties or sixties with Graves' hyperthyroidism that later progressed to Graves' ophthalmopathy. The rearrangement joins TRBV24-1 to TRBJ2-7; tentatively, D is TRBD1 or TRBD2 (5 bases each). What was sequenced was blood. Here the CDR3 reads CAHPGTGLEEYF. DNA of the CDR3: TGTGCTCACCCAGGGACCGGACTGGAAGAATACTTC.